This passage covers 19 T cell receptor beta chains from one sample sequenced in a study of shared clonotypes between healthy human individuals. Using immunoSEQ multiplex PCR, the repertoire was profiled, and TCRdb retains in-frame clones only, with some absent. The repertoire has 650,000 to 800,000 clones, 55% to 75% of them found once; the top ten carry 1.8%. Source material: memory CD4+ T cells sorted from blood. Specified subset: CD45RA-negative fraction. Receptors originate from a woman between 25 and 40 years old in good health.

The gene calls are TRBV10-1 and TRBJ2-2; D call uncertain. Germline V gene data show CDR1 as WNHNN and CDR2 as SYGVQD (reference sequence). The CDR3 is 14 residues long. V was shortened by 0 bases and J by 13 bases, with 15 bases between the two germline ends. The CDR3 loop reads CASSESWRADRLFF. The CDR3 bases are TGCGCCAGCAGTGAGTCCTGGCGCGCGGATAGGCTGTTTTTT.

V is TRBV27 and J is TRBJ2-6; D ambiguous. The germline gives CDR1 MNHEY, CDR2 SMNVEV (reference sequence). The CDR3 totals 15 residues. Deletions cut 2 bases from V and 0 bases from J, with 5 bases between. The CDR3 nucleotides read TGTGCCAGCAGTTTAAAGTACTCTGGGGCCAACGTCCTGACTTTC. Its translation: CASSLKYSGANVLTF.

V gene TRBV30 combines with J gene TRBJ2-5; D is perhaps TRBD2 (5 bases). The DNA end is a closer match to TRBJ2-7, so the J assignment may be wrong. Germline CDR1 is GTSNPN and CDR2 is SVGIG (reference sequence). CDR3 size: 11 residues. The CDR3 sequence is CAWSQTSEQYF. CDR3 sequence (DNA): TGTGCCTGGAGTCAAACTAGCGAGCAGTACTTC.

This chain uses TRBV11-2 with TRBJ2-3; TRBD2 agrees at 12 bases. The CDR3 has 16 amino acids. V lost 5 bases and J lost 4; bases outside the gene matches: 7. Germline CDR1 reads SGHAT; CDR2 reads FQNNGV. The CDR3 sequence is CASSPRLAGDPDTQYF. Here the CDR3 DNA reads TGTGCCAGCAGCCCCCGACTAGCGGGAGACCCAGATACGCAGTATTTT.

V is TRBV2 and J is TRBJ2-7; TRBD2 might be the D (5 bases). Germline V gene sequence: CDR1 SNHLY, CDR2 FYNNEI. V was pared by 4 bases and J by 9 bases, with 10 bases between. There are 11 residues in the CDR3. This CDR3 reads CASSGEGRQYF. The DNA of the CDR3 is TGTGCCAGCAGTGGTGAGGGTCGGCAGTACTTC.

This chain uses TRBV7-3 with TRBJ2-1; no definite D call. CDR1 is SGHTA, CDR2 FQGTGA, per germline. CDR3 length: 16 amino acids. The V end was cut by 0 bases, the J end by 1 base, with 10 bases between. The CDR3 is CASSLTVGISYNEQFF. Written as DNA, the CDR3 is TGTGCCAGCAGCTTAACTGTGGGAATTTCCTACAATGAGCAGTTCTTC. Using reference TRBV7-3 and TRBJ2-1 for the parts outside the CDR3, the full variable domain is GAGVSQTPSNKVTEKGKYVELRCDPISGHTALYWYRQSLGQGPEFLIYFQGTGAADDSGLPNDRFFAVRPEGSVSTLKIQRTERGDSAVYLCASSLTVGISYNEQFFGPGTRLTVL.

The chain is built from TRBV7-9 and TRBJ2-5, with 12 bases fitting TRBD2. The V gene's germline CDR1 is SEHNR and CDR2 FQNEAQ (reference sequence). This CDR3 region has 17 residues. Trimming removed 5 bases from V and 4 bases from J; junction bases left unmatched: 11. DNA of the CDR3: TGTGCCAGCAGCCCTGGGGCTCTAGCGGGAGGGATAGAGACCCAGTACTTC. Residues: CASSPGALAGGIETQYF.

The CDR3 DNA follows: TGTGCCAGCAGCTTTGGACTAGCGGGGTACGAGCAGTACTTC. It encodes CASSFGLAGYEQYF. J is TRBJ2-7 and V is TRBV9; 12 bases fit TRBD2. V lost 4 bases, J lost 4 bases, and 3 bases stayed unmatched. The CDR3 is 14 residues long. Germline loops: CDR1 SGDLS, CDR2 YYNGEE. Supplemented by reference TRBV9 and TRBJ2-7, the full variable domain reads DSGVTQTPKHLITATGQRVTLRCSPRSGDLSVYWYQQSLDQGLQFLIQYYNGEERAKGNILERFSAQQFPDLHSELNLSSLELGDSALYFCASSFGLAGYEQYFGPGTRLTVT.

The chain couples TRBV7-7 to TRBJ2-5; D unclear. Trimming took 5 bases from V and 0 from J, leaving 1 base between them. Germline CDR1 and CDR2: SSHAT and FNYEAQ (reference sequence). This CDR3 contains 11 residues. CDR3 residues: CASSNQETQYF. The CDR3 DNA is TGTGCCAGCAGCAACCAAGAGACCCAGTACTTC.

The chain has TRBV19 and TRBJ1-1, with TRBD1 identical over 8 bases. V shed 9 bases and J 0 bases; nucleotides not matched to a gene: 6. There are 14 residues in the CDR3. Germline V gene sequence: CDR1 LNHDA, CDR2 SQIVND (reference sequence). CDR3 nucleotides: TGTGCCAGCAGACCGACAGGGGTGAACACTGAAGCTTTCTTT. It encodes CASRPTGVNTEAFF.

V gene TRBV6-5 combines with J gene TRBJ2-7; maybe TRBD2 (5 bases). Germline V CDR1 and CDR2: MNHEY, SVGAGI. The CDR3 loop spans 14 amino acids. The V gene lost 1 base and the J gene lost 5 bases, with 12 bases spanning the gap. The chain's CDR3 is CASSYWLGGNEQYF. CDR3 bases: TGTGCCAGCAGTTACTGGTTAGGAGGAAACGAGCAGTACTTC.

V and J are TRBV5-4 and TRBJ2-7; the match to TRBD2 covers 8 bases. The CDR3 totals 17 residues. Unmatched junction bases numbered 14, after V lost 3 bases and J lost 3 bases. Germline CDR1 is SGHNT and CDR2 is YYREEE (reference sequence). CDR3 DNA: TGTGCCAGCAGCTCGTACGTACAAGCGGGAGTCTTCTACGAGCAGTACTTC. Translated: CASSSYVQAGVFYEQYF.

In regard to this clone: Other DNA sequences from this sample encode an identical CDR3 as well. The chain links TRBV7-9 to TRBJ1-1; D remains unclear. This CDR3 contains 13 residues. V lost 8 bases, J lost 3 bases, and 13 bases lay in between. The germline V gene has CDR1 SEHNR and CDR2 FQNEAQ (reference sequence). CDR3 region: CASSSQRDTEAFF. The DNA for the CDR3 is TGTGCCAGCTCCTCCCAAAGGGACACTGAAGCTTTCTTT. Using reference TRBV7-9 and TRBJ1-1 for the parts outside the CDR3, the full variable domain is DTGVSQNPRHKITKRGQNVTFRCDPISEHNRLYWYRQTLGQGPEFLTYFQNEAQLEKSRLLSDRFSAERPKGSFSTLEIQRTEQGDSAMYLCASSSQRDTEAFFGQGTRLTVV.

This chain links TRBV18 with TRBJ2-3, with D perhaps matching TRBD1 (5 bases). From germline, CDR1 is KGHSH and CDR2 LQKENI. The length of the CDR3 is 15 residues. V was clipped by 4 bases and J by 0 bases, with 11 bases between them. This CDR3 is CASSLRQKSTDTQYF. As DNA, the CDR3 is TGTGCCAGCTCACTAAGACAGAAGAGCACAGATACGCAGTATTTT.

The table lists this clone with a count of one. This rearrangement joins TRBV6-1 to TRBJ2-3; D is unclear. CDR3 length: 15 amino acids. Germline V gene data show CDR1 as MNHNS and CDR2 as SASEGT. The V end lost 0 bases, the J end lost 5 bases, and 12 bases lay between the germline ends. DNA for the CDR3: TGTGCCAGCAGTGAAGCCCTTCCGCTGGGAGATACGCAGTATTTT. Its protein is CASSEALPLGDTQYF.

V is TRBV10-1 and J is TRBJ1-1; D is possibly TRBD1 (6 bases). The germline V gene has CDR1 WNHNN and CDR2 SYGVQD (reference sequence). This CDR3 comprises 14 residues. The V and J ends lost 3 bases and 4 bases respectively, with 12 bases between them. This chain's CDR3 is CASSESGGATEAFF. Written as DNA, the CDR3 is TGCGCCAGCAGTGAAAGCGGGGGGGCCACTGAAGCTTTCTTT.

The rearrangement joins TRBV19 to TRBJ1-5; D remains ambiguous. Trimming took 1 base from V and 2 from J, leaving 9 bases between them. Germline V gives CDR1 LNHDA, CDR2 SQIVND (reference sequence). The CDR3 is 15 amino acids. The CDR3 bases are TGTGCCAGTAGTATAGTTAGGGAGGGCAATCAGCCCCAGCATTTT. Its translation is CASSIVREGNQPQHF.

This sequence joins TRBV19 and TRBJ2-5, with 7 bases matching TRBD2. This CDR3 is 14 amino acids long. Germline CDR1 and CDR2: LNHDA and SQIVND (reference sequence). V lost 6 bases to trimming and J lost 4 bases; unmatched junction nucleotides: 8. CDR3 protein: CASRERGGRETQYF. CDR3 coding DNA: TGTGCCAGTAGAGAGAGGGGAGGGAGAGAGACCCAGTACTTC.

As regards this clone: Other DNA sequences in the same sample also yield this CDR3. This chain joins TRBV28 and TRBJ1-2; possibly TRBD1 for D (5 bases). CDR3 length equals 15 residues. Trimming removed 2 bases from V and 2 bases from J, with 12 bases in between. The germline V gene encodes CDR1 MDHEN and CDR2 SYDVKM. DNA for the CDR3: TGTGCCAGCAGTTTAAAGGGACCGCTAAACTATGGCTACACCTTC. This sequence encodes CASSLKGPLNYGYTF.